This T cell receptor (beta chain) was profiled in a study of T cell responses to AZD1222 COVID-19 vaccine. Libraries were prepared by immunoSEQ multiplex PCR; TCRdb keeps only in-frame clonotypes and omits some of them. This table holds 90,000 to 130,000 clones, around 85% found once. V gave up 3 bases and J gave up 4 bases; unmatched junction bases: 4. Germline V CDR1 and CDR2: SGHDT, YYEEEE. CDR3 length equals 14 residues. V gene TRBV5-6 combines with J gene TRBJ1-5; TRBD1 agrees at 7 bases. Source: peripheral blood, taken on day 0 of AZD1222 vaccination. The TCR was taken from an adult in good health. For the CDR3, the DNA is TGTGCCAGCAGCTCGACAGGGTTAAATCAGCCCCAGCATTTT. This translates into CASSSTGLNQPQHF.